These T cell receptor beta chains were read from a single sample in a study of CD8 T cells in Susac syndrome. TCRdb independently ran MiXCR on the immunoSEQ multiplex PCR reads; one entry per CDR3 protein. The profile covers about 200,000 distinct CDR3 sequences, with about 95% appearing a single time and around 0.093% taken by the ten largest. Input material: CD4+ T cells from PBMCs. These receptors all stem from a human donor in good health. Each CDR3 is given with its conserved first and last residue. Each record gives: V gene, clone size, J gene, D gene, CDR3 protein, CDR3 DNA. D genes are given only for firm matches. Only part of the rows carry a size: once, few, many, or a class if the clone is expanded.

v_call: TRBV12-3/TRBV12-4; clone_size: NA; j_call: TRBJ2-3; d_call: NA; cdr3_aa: CASSRTNRGTQYF; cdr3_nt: TGTGCCAGCAGCAGGACGAACCGCGGTACGCAGTATTTT
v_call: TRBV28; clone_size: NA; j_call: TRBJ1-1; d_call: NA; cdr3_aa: CASISPTLSHTEAFF; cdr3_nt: TGTGCCAGCATCTCCCCCACGTTGTCGCACACTGAAGCTTTCTTT
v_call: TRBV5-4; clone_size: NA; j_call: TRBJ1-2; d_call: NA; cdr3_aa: CASSSDTDYGYTF; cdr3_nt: TGTGCCAGCAGCTCGGACACGGACTATGGCTACACCTTC
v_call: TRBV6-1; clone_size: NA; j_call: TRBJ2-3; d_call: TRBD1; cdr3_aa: CASSRAPRQGTDTQYF; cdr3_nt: TGTGCCAGCAGCCGCGCCCCGAGACAGGGTACAGATACGCAGTATTTT
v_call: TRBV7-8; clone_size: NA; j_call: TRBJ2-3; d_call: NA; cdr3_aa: CASSLSGTGMTDTQYF; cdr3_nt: TGTGCCAGCAGCCTCTCTGGAACAGGGATGACAGATACGCAGTATTTT
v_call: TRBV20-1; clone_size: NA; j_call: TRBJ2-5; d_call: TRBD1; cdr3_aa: CSAPRQGRGETQYF; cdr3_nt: TGCAGTGCTCCCCGACAGGGTCGCGGAGAGACCCAGTACTTC
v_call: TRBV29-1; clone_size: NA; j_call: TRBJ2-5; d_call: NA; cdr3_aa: CSVESGRNTYQETQYF; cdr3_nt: TGCAGCGTTGAATCGGGCAGGAACACCTACCAAGAGACCCAGTACTTC
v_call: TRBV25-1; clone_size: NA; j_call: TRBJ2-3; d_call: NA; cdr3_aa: CAVSGGTDTQYF; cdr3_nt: TGTGCCGTCTCAGGGGGGACAGATACGCAGTATTTT
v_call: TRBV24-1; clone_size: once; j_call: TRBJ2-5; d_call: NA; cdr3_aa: CATSGEYQETQYF; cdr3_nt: TGTGCCACCAGTGGGGAGTACCAAGAGACCCAGTACTTC
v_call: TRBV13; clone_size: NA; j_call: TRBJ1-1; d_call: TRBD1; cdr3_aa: CASSKTGTANTEAFF; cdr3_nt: TGTGCCAGCAGCAAAACGGGGACAGCTAACACTGAAGCTTTCTTT
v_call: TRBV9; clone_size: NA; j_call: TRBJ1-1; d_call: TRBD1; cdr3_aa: CASSRQGAFTEAFF; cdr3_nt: TGTGCCAGCAGCCGACAGGGGGCCTTCACTGAAGCTTTCTTT
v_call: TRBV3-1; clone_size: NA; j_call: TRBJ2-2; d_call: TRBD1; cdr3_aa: CASSAPGQGGTGELFF; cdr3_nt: TGTGCCAGCAGCGCTCCGGGACAGGGGGGGACCGGGGAGCTGTTTTTT
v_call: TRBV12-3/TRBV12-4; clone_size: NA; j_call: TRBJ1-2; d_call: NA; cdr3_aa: CASSLTPNYGYTF; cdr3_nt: TGTGCCAGCAGTTTAACCCCAAACTATGGCTACACCTTC
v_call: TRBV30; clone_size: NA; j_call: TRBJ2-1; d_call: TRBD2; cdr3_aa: CAWSTSGNNEQFF; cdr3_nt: TGTGCCTGGAGTACTAGCGGGAACAATGAGCAGTTCTTC
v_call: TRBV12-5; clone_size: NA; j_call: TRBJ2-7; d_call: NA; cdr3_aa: CASGLVTYEQYF; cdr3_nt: TGTGCTAGTGGTTTGGTAACATACGAGCAGTACTTC
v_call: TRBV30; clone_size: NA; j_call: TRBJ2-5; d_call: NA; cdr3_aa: CAWSTGGGETQYF; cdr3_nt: TGTGCCTGGAGTACAGGAGGCGGAGAGACCCAGTACTTC
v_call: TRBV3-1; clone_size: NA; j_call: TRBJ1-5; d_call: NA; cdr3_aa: CASSQVYGNQPQHF; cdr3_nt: TGTGCCAGCAGCCAAGTCTACGGGAATCAGCCCCAGCATTTT
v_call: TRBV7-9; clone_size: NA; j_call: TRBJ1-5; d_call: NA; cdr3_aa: CASTNPSQPQHF; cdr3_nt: TGTGCCAGCACCAACCCCAGTCAGCCCCAGCATTTT
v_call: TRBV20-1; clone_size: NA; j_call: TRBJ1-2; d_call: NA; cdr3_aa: CSAFRLNYGYTF; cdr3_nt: TGCAGTGCTTTCCGCTTGAACTATGGCTACACCTTC
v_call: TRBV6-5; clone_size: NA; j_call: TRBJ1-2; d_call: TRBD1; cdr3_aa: CASSRDRAFYGYTF; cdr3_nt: TGTGCCAGCAGCAGAGACAGGGCCTTCTATGGCTACACCTTC
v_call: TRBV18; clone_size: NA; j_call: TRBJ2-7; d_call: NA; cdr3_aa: CASQDTPNPYEQYF; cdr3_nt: TGTGCCAGCCAGGACACCCCCAACCCCTACGAGCAGTACTTC
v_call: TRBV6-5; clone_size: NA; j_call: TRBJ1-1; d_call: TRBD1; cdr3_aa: CASSPGIGGAAFF; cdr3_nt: TGTGCCAGCAGTCCCGGGATAGGGGGCGCAGCTTTCTTT
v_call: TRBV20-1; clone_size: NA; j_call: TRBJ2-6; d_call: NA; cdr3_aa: CSAIRTAGANVLTF; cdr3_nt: TGCAGTGCTATTCGAACGGCCGGGGCCAACGTCCTGACTTTC